This T cell receptor beta chain appears in the sequencing data of a study of CD8+ T cells in alopecia areata. The treatment denotes: oral pan-JAK inhibitor, 5-10 mg twice daily. cDNA prepared by RNA extraction and subsequent reverse transcription served as the template for sequencing. Measured with immunoSEQ multiplex PCR; TCRdb has only the in-frame clones, and not every one. The sample shows about 180,000 clones, 40% to 65% of them seen only once. V lost 1 base to trimming and J lost 3 bases, with 4 bases between them. CDR1 and CDR2 from the germline V gene are SEHNR and FQNEAQ (reference sequence). The CDR3 covers 14 residues.

Sequencing used CD8+ T cells sorted from blood, obtained at approximately week 52, from a patient treated with tofacitinib. The clonotype comes from a human donor with alopecia areata. The chain has TRBV7-9 and TRBJ2-6; D gene uncertain. CDR3 in DNA: TGTGCCAGCAGCTTAGTAGGTGGGGCCAACGTCCTGACTTTC. Its translation is CASSLVGGANVLTF. Supplemented by reference TRBV7-9 and TRBJ2-6, the full variable domain reads DTGVSQNPRHKITKRGQNVTFRCDPISEHNRLYWYRQTLGQGPEFLTYFQNEAQLEKSRLLSDRFSAERPKGSFSTLEIQRTEQGDSAMYLCASSLVGGANVLTFGAGSRLTVL.